Listed below are T cell receptor beta chains from one sample, sequenced in a study of blood T cell repertoires in COVID-19. Measured with immunoSEQ multiplex PCR; TCRdb has only the in-frame clones, and not every one. The sample holds roughly 190,000 clones, around 85% seen once. The sample consisted of peripheral blood. These receptors came from a woman aged 55-70 years with COVID-19, enrolled during active disease. Both conserved end residues are part of each CDR3. The D gene is left open where the match is weak. Clone size is not always given. Where it is, it says once, few, many or a class for expanded clones.

>TRBJ1-4|NA|12|TRBV28|few
CASSLSGEKLFF
TGTGCCAGCAGTTTGAGTGGTGAAAAACTGTTTTTT
>TRBJ1-2|NA|15|TRBV19|NA
CASSTTPAGEGGYTF
TGTGCCAGTAGTACCACCCCGGCGGGGGAAGGTGGCTACACCTTC
>TRBJ1-1|TRBD1|13|TRBV2|NA
CASSRDRDTEAFF
TGTGCCAGCAGTCGGGACAGGGACACTGAAGCTTTCTTT
>TRBJ1-3|NA|12|TRBV30|NA
CAWSDRRNTIYF
TGTGCCTGGAGTGACAGAAGAAACACCATATATTTT
>TRBJ1-2|TRBD1|12|TRBV9|few
CASSEDRLGYTF
TGTGCCAGCAGCGAGGACAGGCTCGGCTACACCTTC
>TRBJ1-3|NA|14|TRBV25-1|NA
CASSVGSSGNTIYF
TGTGCCAGCAGTGTTGGGAGCTCTGGAAACACCATATATTTT
>TRBJ2-7|TRBD2|12|TRBV19|NA
CATRLAGEGQYF
TGTGCCACCCGCCTAGCGGGAGAGGGGCAGTACTTC
>TRBJ2-7|TRBD2|12|TRBV28|NA
CASGGGLREQYF
TGTGCCAGTGGGGGGGGTTTAAGGGAGCAGTACTTC
>TRBJ2-7|TRBD1|16|TRBV7-8|NA
CASSLGSGQGSYEQYF
TGTGCCAGCAGCTTAGGTTCGGGACAGGGGTCCTACGAGCAGTACTTC
>TRBJ2-7|NA|15|TRBV28|NA
CASSLLAMRPYEQYF
TGTGCCAGCAGTTTATTGGCCATGCGGCCCTACGAGCAGTACTTC
>TRBJ1-4|TRBD1|14|TRBV11-2|NA
CASSRTGGTEKLFF
TGTGCCAGCAGCCGGACAGGGGGTACAGAAAAACTGTTTTTT
>TRBJ1-1|NA|14|TRBV5-4|NA
CASSSGTQNTEAFF
TGTGCCAGCAGCTCCGGGACACAGAACACTGAAGCTTTCTTT
>TRBJ1-1|TRBD1|14|TRBV10-3|NA
CAISPGQGNTEAFF
TGTGCCATCAGTCCGGGACAGGGGAACACTGAAGCTTTCTTT
>TRBJ1-5|TRBD1|16|TRBV12-5|NA
CASGFRTGIGNQPQHF
TGTGCTAGTGGTTTCCGGACAGGGATTGGCAATCAGCCCCAGCATTTT
>TRBJ1-4|NA|14|TRBV7-3|NA
CASSLGGGNEKLFF
TGTGCCAGCAGCCTAGGGGGTGGCAATGAAAAACTGTTTTTT
>TRBJ1-4|TRBD1|14|TRBV5-1|NA
CASSLTGSGEKLFF
TGCGCCAGCAGCCTGACAGGGTCGGGTGAAAAACTGTTTTTT
>TRBJ1-2|NA|15|TRBV27|NA
CASSFFQIVFYGYTF
TGTGCCAGCAGTTTCTTCCAGATCGTCTTCTATGGCTACACCTTC
>TRBJ1-5|NA|13|TRBV19|once
CASSIYVGEPQHF
TGTGCCAGTAGTATATATGTCGGTGAGCCCCAGCATTTT
>TRBJ2-7|NA|15|TRBV7-9|NA
CASSLGAAATYEQYF
TGTGCCAGCAGCTTAGGTGCAGCGGCAACCTACGAGCAGTACTTC
>TRBJ2-1|TRBD2|16|TRBV2|NA
CASSDPGLAGGYEQFF
TGTGCCAGCAGTGACCCGGGACTAGCGGGAGGGTATGAGCAGTTCTTC
>TRBJ2-7|TRBD1|14|TRBV25-1|few
CASSSRTGVYEQYF
TGTGCCAGCAGTTCGCGGACAGGGGTCTACGAGCAGTACTTC
>TRBJ1-1|TRBD1|17|TRBV27|few
CASSTLRTGGWNTEAFF
TGTGCCAGCAGTACCCTCCGGACAGGGGGCTGGAACACTGAAGCTTTCTTT
>TRBJ2-7|TRBD2|14|TRBV11-3|NA
CASGGLAGDYEQYF
TGTGCCTCCGGTGGGCTAGCGGGAGACTACGAGCAGTACTTC
>TRBJ1-5|TRBD1|15|TRBV5-1|NA
CASRETGSSNQPQHF
TGCGCCAGCAGGGAGACAGGGTCTAGCAATCAGCCCCAGCATTTT
>TRBJ2-7|TRBD1|13|TRBV19|NA
CASRGQGAIEQYF
TGTGCCAGTAGAGGACAGGGTGCTATCGAGCAGTACTTC
>TRBJ1-6|NA|13|TRBV4-1|NA
CASSQVRNSPLHF
TGCGCCAGCAGCCAAGTCAGAAATTCACCCCTCCACTTT
>TRBJ2-2|NA|15|TRBV9|NA
CASSVLEFTTGELFF
TGTGCCAGCAGCGTACTAGAGTTTACCACCGGGGAGCTGTTTTTT
>TRBJ1-1|NA|13|TRBV7-3|NA
CASTRRGNTEAFF
TGTGCCAGCACCCGGCGGGGGAACACTGAAGCTTTCTTT
>TRBJ2-1|TRBD2|16|TRBV15|NA
CATRTSGSSYYNEQFF
TGTGCCACCAGGACTAGCGGGAGCAGCTACTACAATGAGCAGTTCTTC
>TRBJ2-7|TRBD1|15|TRBV5-6|NA
CASSRPGQGSYEQYF
TGTGCCAGCAGCCGTCCGGGACAGGGGTCCTACGAGCAGTACTTC
>TRBJ1-1|NA|13|TRBV2|NA
CASRRDINTEAFF
TGTGCCAGCAGACGGGACATAAACACTGAAGCTTTCTTT
>TRBJ1-3|TRBD1|20|TRBV9|NA
CASSPINQSPDRVSGNTIYF
TGTGCCAGCAGCCCAATCAACCAATCCCCCGACAGGGTCAGTGGAAACACCATATATTTT
>TRBJ1-3|NA|19|TRBV21-1|NA
CASSKGARKQGSAGNTIYF
TGTGCCAGCAGCAAAGGGGCCCGCAAACAGGGGTCGGCTGGAAACACCATATATTTT
>TRBJ1-5|NA|17|TRBV18|NA
CASSPTGLGSSNQPQHF
TGTGCCAGCTCACCTACAGGGTTAGGGTCTAGCAATCAGCCCCAGCATTTT
>TRBJ2-1|NA|15|TRBV4-3|NA
CASSQDNGNYNEQFF
TGCGCCAGCAGCCAAGATAACGGGAATTACAATGAGCAGTTCTTC
>TRBJ2-7|NA|15|TRBV21-1|NA
CASSKVEDRNYEQYF
TGTGCCAGCAGCAAAGTTGAGGACAGAAACTACGAGCAGTACTTC
>TRBJ2-7|TRBD2|18|TRBV5-6|NA
CASSFGTSGRESLYEQYF
TGTGCCAGCAGCTTCGGGACTAGCGGGAGGGAATCCCTCTACGAGCAGTACTTC
>TRBJ1-5|TRBD1|14|TRBV9|NA
CASSATGGNQPQHF
TGTGCCAGCAGTGCGACAGGGGGCAATCAGCCCCAGCATTTT
>TRBJ2-1|TRBD2|15|TRBV10-3|NA
CAISGPGLAVNEQFF
TGTGCCATCAGTGGCCCGGGACTAGCGGTCAATGAGCAGTTCTTC
>TRBJ1-6|NA|16|TRBV7-2|NA
CASSHPKGRVNSPLHF
TGTGCCAGCAGCCACCCCAAGGGGAGGGTAAACTCACCCCTCCACTTT
>TRBJ1-4|NA|15|TRBV15|NA
CATTLFSGANEKLFF
TGTGCCACCACCCTTTTTTCCGGGGCTAATGAAAAACTGTTTTTT
>TRBJ1-2|TRBD1|16|TRBV9|NA
CASSVGTGQGAYGYTF
TGTGCCAGCAGCGTAGGAACGGGACAGGGGGCGTACGGCTACACCTTC
>TRBJ2-5|NA|12|TRBV30|once
CAFTRQGETQYF
TGTGCCTTCACGCGGCAGGGTGAGACCCAGTACTTC
>TRBJ1-2|NA|9|TRBV2|NA
CATGGGYTF
TGTGCCACCGGGGGTGGCTACACCTTC
>TRBJ1-1|TRBD1|14|TRBV7-9|NA
CASSLPDRGAEAFF
TGTGCCAGCAGCTTACCAGACAGGGGAGCTGAAGCTTTCTTT